The 23 T cell receptor beta chains below come from one sample, sequenced in a study of blood T cells in healthy people across ages (dated by TCRdb to the mid-2010s). The library came from 5' RACE. The listed sequencing device is Illumina HiSeq 2500. The second PCR ran for roughly 7 to 12 cycles and used a J-beta primer mix along with a sample-barcoded 5' primer. The public reads were run again by TCRdb, first through fastp at Q25 and then through MiXCR, and only productive beta chains were kept. CDR3 protein duplicates are merged, each entry listing the most common genes and DNA. The sample yields almost 800,000 distinct CDR3 sequences; nearly 60% were counted once. Of the sample, about 20% is held by the ten largest clones. The sample was blood. These receptors were collected from a man aged 25 to 40 in good health.

The chain has TRBV4-3 and TRBJ2-7, with D perhaps given as TRBD1 or TRBD2 (8 bases each). Trimming removed 1 base at V and 0 bases at J, with 13 bases between. CDR1 is LGHNA and CDR2 is YSLEER in the germline V gene. This CDR3 has 16 amino acids. In DNA form, the CDR3 reads TGCGCCAGCAGCCAAGGGACAGGGACTAGCTCCTACGAGCAGTACTTC. Protein: CASSQGTGTSSYEQYF.

The chain is built from TRBV6-2 or TRBV6-3 and TRBJ2-4, with TRBD1 identical over 10 bases. CDR1 and CDR2 (germline): MNHEY, SVGEGT. With V trimmed by 4 bases and J by 4 bases, 10 bases remained unmatched. The CDR3 runs 17 residues. The CDR3 region is CASSFPTDRGGKNIQYF. The CDR3 DNA reads as TGTGCCAGCAGTTTCCCGACGGACAGGGGGGGAAAAAACATTCAGTACTTC.

This clonotype was seen a handful of times. CDR3 DNA: TGTGCCAGCTCACCACCGTCCGGGTCAGAGCAGTTCTTC. This translates into CASSPPSGSEQFF. The chain recombines TRBV18 with TRBJ2-1; no firm D call. The CDR3 is made up of 13 amino acids. Germline V lookup: CDR1 KGHSH, CDR2 LQKENI. V lost 0 bases, J lost 10 bases, and 10 bases lay in between.

This chain connects TRBV27 to TRBJ1-1; 9 bases line up with TRBD1. The CDR3 totals 13 residues. J was trimmed by 8 bases and V by 5 bases; bases with no gene match: 6. The V gene's germline CDR1 is MNHEY and CDR2 SMNVEV (reference sequence). The DNA of the CDR3 is TGTGCCAGCAGTACGATCGGGACAGGGGAAGCTTTCTTT. As protein: CASSTIGTGEAFF.

This clonotype has just a few counts. This sequence joins TRBV20-1 and TRBJ1-1, with D hard to call. CDR3 length equals 11 residues. With 3 bases removed from V and 7 bases from J, the gap between germline ends came to 9 bases. Germline V CDR1 and CDR2: DFQATT, SNEGSKA (reference sequence). The chain's CDR3 is CSARSSLEAFF. The CDR3 nucleotides read TGCAGTGCTAGGAGTAGTCTTGAAGCTTTCTTT.

V gene TRBV24-1 combines with J gene TRBJ2-1; D perhaps matches TRBD1 (5 bases). Germline assignment: CDR1 KGHDR and CDR2 SFDVKD. The CDR3 loop spans 12 amino acids. Trimming took off 5 bases at V and 6 bases at J, with 7 bases between the two ends. The CDR3 loop reads CATSVTGNEQFF. For the CDR3, the DNA is TGTGCCACCAGTGTAACAGGCAATGAGCAGTTCTTC.

This sequence joins TRBV7-2 and TRBJ2-7; 7 bases are a match to TRBD2. Looked up from germline, CDR1 is SGHTA and CDR2 is FQGNSA. With 0 bases clipped from V and 4 bases from J, the junction kept 9 bases outside the gene matches. The CDR3 is 16 amino acids. CDR3 DNA sequence: TGTGCCAGCAGCTTAGCCGGAGCTAGCGGATTGTACGAGCAGTACTTC. Translating gives CASSLAGASGLYEQYF.

The gene calls are TRBV28 and TRBJ2-3; the match to TRBD2 covers 12 bases. V shed 10 bases and J 0 bases; nucleotides not matched to a gene: 2. The germline V gene encodes CDR1 MDHEN and CDR2 SYDVKM. This CDR3 spans 14 amino acids. The CDR3 nucleotides read TGTGCCACGGGACTAGCGGGTAGCACAGATACGCAGTATTTT. It translates to CATGLAGSTDTQYF.

In its sample, this clonotype was seen a few times. This sequence joins TRBV20-1 and TRBJ2-1, with 9 bases aligning to TRBD2. CDR1 and CDR2 (germline): DFQATT, SNEGSKA (reference sequence). The CDR3 is made up of 12 amino acids. This chain's CDR3 is CRVTSGLPEQFF. In DNA, the CDR3 is TGCAGGGTGACTAGCGGACTTCCCGAGCAGTTCTTC.

The rearrangement uses TRBV12-3 or TRBV12-4 and TRBJ2-6; D might be TRBD2 (5 bases). The CDR3 has 13 amino acids. Trimming took 6 bases from V and 4 from J, leaving 7 bases between them. The CDR3 region has the DNA TGTGCCAGCAGCGAGGGAGGGGCCAACGTCCTGACTTTC. Amino acids: CASSEGGANVLTF.

This clonotype has just one count. The CDR3, as DNA: TGTGCCAGCAGCGTACAGGGGAGTGGCATTCAGTACTTC. It codes for CASSVQGSGIQYF. The J gene is TRBJ2-4, the V gene TRBV9; a possible D gene is TRBD1 (6 bases). CDR3 size: 13 residues. V was pared by 1 base and J by 9 bases, with 11 bases between. Per the germline V gene, CDR1 is SGDLS and CDR2 is YYNGEE.

This clonotype has just a few counts. The V and J genes are TRBV20-1 and TRBJ2-7, with D perhaps matching TRBD1 or TRBD2 (5 bases each). V was cut by 0 bases and J by 2 bases, with 8 bases left in between. The CDR3 loop spans 13 amino acids. CDR1 and CDR2 from the germline V gene are DFQATT and SNEGSKA (reference sequence). The CDR3 sequence is CSARDGGTYEQYF. CDR3 bases: TGCAGTGCTAGAGATGGGGGAACCTACGAGCAGTACTTC.

This clonotype has a single count. This chain links TRBV20-1 with TRBJ2-4, with D possibly TRBD2 on 6 matching bases. Trimming took 6 bases from V and 1 from J, leaving 19 bases between them. This CDR3 is 16 amino acids long. Germline V lookup: CDR1 DFQATT, CDR2 SNEGSKA (reference sequence). CDR3 nucleotide sequence: TGCAGTGCCAATCCCTGGGAGGAGGTCGCCAAAAACATTCAGTACTTC. Translation gives CSANPWEEVAKNIQYF.

The chain links TRBV3-1 to TRBJ1-6, with no clear D. Germline-derived CDR1 and CDR2 are LGHDT and YNNKEL (reference sequence). The V end lost 4 bases, the J end lost 7 bases, and 8 bases lay between the germline ends. The CDR3 is 13 amino acids. The chain's CDR3 is CASSPGRNSPLHF. The CDR3 nucleotides are TGTGCCAGCAGCCCGGGGAGGAATTCACCCCTCCACTTT.

The sample holds a few counts of this clonotype. The CDR3 sequence: CSVKGGRRYGYTF. CDR3 DNA sequence: TGCAGTGTTAAAGGGGGGCGACGGTATGGCTACACCTTC. The rearrangement links TRBV20-1 to TRBJ1-2; D possibly corresponds to TRBD1 (6 bases). CDR3 length: 13 residues. The V gene lost 7 bases and the J gene lost 5 bases, with 17 bases spanning the gap. Germline CDR1 is DFQATT and CDR2 is SNEGSKA (reference sequence).

The chain links TRBV12-3 or TRBV12-4 to TRBJ1-5, with a tentative D call TRBD1 (6 bases). This CDR3 is built from 13 residues. V was shortened by 7 bases and J by 4 bases, with 11 bases between the two germline ends. The CDR3 loop reads CASNPDRNQPQHF. The CDR3, as DNA: TGTGCCAGCAACCCCGACAGGAATCAGCCCCAGCATTTT.

This clonotype was seen a handful of times. This chain uses TRBV11-2 with TRBJ2-4, with TRBD2 matching over 10 bases. The J call may be in error: the DNA end matches TRBJ2-5 better. This CDR3 has 17 amino acids. Germline-derived CDR1 and CDR2 are SGHAT and FQNNGV. As DNA, the CDR3 is TGTGCCAGCAGCTTTCCCCCCGCCGGGACTAGCGAAGAGACCCAGTACTTC. As protein: CASSFPPAGTSEETQYF.

The genes are TRBV10-3 and TRBJ2-7, with D tentatively TRBD1 (6 bases). V lost 3 bases to trimming and J lost 4 bases, with 13 bases between them. Germline CDR1 and CDR2: ENHRY and SYGVKD. The CDR3 sequence is 14 residues long. The CDR3 is CAISEGGRSYEQYF. The CDR3 DNA reads TGTGCCATCAGTGAAGGGGGAAGGAGTTACGAGCAGTACTTC.

The chain links TRBV20-1 to TRBJ2-1; possibly TRBD1 for D (5 bases). The germline V and J ends were trimmed by 4 bases and 7 bases, with 8 bases remaining between them. From germline, CDR1 is DFQATT and CDR2 SNEGSKA (reference sequence). The CDR3 spans 11 residues. CDR3 in amino acids: CSAMNRNEQFF. The CDR3 DNA is TGCAGTGCTATGAACAGGAATGAGCAGTTCTTC.

The V gene is TRBV5-1, the J gene TRBJ1-1; no clear D gene. Germline V lookup: CDR1 SGHRS, CDR2 YFSETQ. CDR3 length: 11 amino acids. V was cut by 5 bases and J by 6 bases, with 8 bases left in between. This CDR3 is CASRATAEAFF. In DNA form, the CDR3 reads TGCGCCAGCAGGGCTACCGCTGAAGCTTTCTTT.

There are a few counts of this clonotype. The rearrangement uses TRBV5-4 and TRBJ1-2; D gene ambiguous. The CDR3 is 14 amino acids. The germline V gene encodes CDR1 SGHNT and CDR2 YYREEE (reference sequence). V shed 0 bases and J shed 8 bases, with 14 bases lying between them. Written as DNA, the CDR3 is TGTGCCAGCAGCTTGGGAACGGGCCACCTCGGCTACACCTTC. Translated, it gives CASSLGTGHLGYTF.

The chain is built from TRBV4-3 and TRBJ1-2; no firm D call. This CDR3 has 15 residues. Germline lookup yields CDR1 LGHNA and CDR2 YSLEER. V dropped 2 bases and J dropped 7 bases, with 17 bases sitting between them. CDR3 sequence reads: CASSQSVGSPAGYTF. Written as DNA, the CDR3 is TGCGCCAGCAGCCAATCAGTAGGGTCCCCGGCTGGCTACACCTTC.

The chain uses TRBV4-1 and TRBJ2-7; no reliable D call. The CDR3 runs 15 residues. Germline assignment: CDR1 MGHRA and CDR2 YSYEKL. V was trimmed by 1 base and J by 0 bases, leaving 10 bases between them. In DNA form, the CDR3 reads TGCGCCAGCAGCCAAGGGACCGCTATCTCCTACGAGCAGTACTTC. This sequence encodes CASSQGTAISYEQYF.